The rows below give T cell receptor beta chains drawn from one sample of a study of T cells in narcolepsy. This table comes from immunoSEQ multiplex PCR, and its TCRdb copy is limited to in-frame clones, with some not included. The table has approximately 40,000 clones, around 88% seen once; the top ten hold roughly 1.2%. What was sequenced was CD45RA- memory CD4+ T cells from PBMCs. The receptors shown here come from a human donor with narcolepsy. Each CDR3 is given with its conserved first and last residue. D genes are given only for firm matches. A row's size may be missing; if present it is once, few, many or a size class.

-	TRBJ2-2	TRBV7-9	-	CATTRGSAGLAGELFF	TGTGCCACCACGAGGGGTTCGGCAGGGTTGGCCGGGGAGCTGTTTTTT
-	TRBJ2-5	TRBV18	-	CASSPPDFGPETQYF	TGTGCCAGCTCACCACCAGACTTTGGGCCAGAGACCCAGTACTTC
TRBD1	TRBJ2-5	TRBV7-2	-	CASSSYRGWTQYF	TGTGCCAGCAGCTCTTACAGGGGGTGGACCCAGTACTTC
-	TRBJ1-2	TRBV4-3	-	CASSRGPGFFDGYTF	TGCGCCAGCAGCCGCGGACCGGGCTTCTTTGATGGCTACACCTTC
TRBD1	TRBJ1-3	TRBV7-8	-	CASSLSTGEGWSGNTIYF	TGTGCCAGCAGCTTGTCGACAGGGGAAGGGTGGTCTGGAAACACCATATATTTT
-	TRBJ2-7	TRBV19	-	CATGSDYSYEQYF	TGTGCCACGGGGTCGGACTACTCCTACGAGCAGTACTTC
-	TRBJ1-5	TRBV6-5	once	CASYYGGYRNQPQHF	TGTGCCAGCTACTACGGGGGGTACCGCAATCAGCCCCAGCATTTT
TRBD2	TRBJ2-5	TRBV9	-	CASSGRRTSVFETQYF	TGTGCCAGCAGCGGCCGCCGGACTAGCGTGTTTGAGACCCAGTACTTC
-	TRBJ2-1	TRBV4-1	-	CASSQGADAYNEQFF	TGCGCCAGCAGCCAAGGGGCCGACGCCTACAATGAGCAGTTCTTC
TRBD1	TRBJ2-2	TRBV11-2	-	CASRPGQGNTGELFF	TGTGCCAGCAGACCCGGACAGGGGAACACCGGGGAGCTGTTTTTT
TRBD2	TRBJ2-2	TRBV11-3	-	CASSLDRTSRRELFF	TGTGCCAGCAGCTTAGATAGGACTAGCCGTAGGGAGCTGTTTTTT
-	TRBJ1-1	TRBV6-1	-	CASSDRFAGDFF	TGTGCCAGCAGTGACCGATTCGCGGGGGATTTCTTT
TRBD1	TRBJ1-4	TRBV4-1	-	CASSLRDSSYNEKLFF	TGCGCCAGCAGCCTCCGGGACAGCTCTTATAATGAAAAACTGTTTTTT
-	TRBJ1-3	TRBV10-2	-	CASRSGNTIYF	TGCGCCAGCAGGTCCGGAAACACCATATATTTT
-	TRBJ2-3	TRBV7-3	-	CASSLFGSPTDTQYF	TGTGCCAGCAGCTTATTCGGCAGCCCAACAGATACGCAGTATTTT
TRBD1	TRBJ1-2	TRBV7-9	once	CASSFKRQGGNNYGYTF	TGTGCCAGCAGCTTTAAGAGACAGGGGGGAAATAACTATGGCTACACCTTC
TRBD1	TRBJ1-5	TRBV19	once	CASRWGPTGTGFYSNQPQHF	TGTGCCAGTAGGTGGGGGCCCACCGGGACAGGATTTTATAGCAATCAGCCCCAGCATTTT
-	TRBJ2-7	TRBV4-3	-	CASSQDHTYEQYF	TGCGCCAGCAGCCAAGACCATACCTACGAGCAGTACTTC
TRBD2	TRBJ2-3	TRBV11-3	-	CASSLGTSGDTDTQYF	TGTGCCAGCAGCCTAGGGACTAGCGGGGACACAGATACGCAGTATTTT
-	TRBJ2-3	TRBV5-1	-	CASSLASGGTRTDTQYF	TGCGCCAGCAGCTTGGCCAGCGGCGGAACCCGCACAGATACGCAGTATTTT
-	TRBJ2-2	TRBV5-1	-	CASSLEGGNTGELFF	TGCGCCAGCAGCTTGGAAGGGGGAAACACCGGGGAGCTGTTTTTT
-	TRBJ1-5	TRBV7-2	-	CASSSGPFPQHF	TGTGCCAGCAGCTCGGGACCGTTTCCCCAGCATTTT
TRBD1	TRBJ2-7	TRBV6-6	-	CATRTGRYEQYF	TGTGCCACCAGGACAGGGAGGTACGAGCAGTACTTC
TRBD1	TRBJ1-5	TRBV5-1	-	CASSLGQGAGQPQHF	TGCGCCAGCAGCCTCGGACAGGGGGCAGGACAGCCCCAGCATTTT
-	TRBJ1-3	TRBV10-3	-	CAISDSRAGNTIYF	TGTGCCATCAGTGATTCAAGGGCTGGAAACACCATATATTTT
-	TRBJ2-1	TRBV7-2	-	CASSPDGGSNEQFF	TGTGCCAGCAGCCCAGACGGAGGGTCTAATGAGCAGTTCTTC
TRBD1	TRBJ1-2	TRBV7-2	-	CASSPGTGYGYTF	TGTGCCAGCAGCCCCGGGACAGGGTATGGCTACACCTTC
TRBD2	TRBJ2-1	TRBV11-3	few	CASSFLAGGRYNEQFF	TGTGCCAGCAGCTTCCTAGCGGGAGGCCGCTACAATGAGCAGTTCTTC
-	TRBJ2-7	TRBV4-1	-	CASSQEPGIPYEQYF	TGCGCCAGCAGCCAAGAACCCGGGATTCCCTACGAGCAGTACTTC